Shown below are 24 T cell receptor beta chains from a single sample sequenced in a study of blood T cells in healthy people across ages. A second PCR, run for roughly 6 to 11 cycles, used a sample-barcoded 5' primer plus a J-beta primer mix. MiXCR was run by TCRdb on the 5' RACE reads, yielding one entry per CDR3 protein. The table lists about 1.8 million distinct CDR3 sequences, around 50% of them singletons, with less than 2.5% in the top ten. Source material: blood. Receptors originate from a woman aged 40 to 50 in good health.

This clonotype was counted many times. The CDR3 is CASSLAGTQYF. CDR3 bases: TGTGCCAGCAGCTTAGCGGGGACCCAGTACTTC. The V gene is TRBV7-2, the J gene TRBJ2-5, with D unresolved. Trimming left V 0 bases short and J 7 bases short, with 3 bases between. The CDR3 length is 11 residues. Germline loops: CDR1 SGHTA, CDR2 FQGNSA.

This clonotype was counted a single time. The chain combines TRBV19 with TRBJ1-1, with D maybe TRBD1 (6 bases). Looked up from germline, CDR1 is LNHDA and CDR2 is SQIVND (reference sequence). V was clipped by 7 bases and J by 7 bases, with 19 bases between them. CDR3 length: 14 residues. The DNA for the CDR3 is TGTGCCAGTACCGTCACCGGGGTAGGGGGTGAAGCTTTCTTT. Protein sequence: CASTVTGVGGEAFF.

CDR3 bases: TGTGCCAGCAGGCCCTCAGGGGAATCCTACGAGCAGTACTTC. Translating it yields CASRPSGESYEQYF. The chain is built from TRBV6-5 and TRBJ2-7, with D maybe TRBD1 (6 bases). The CDR3 is 14 residues long. The V gene lost 6 bases and the J gene lost 1 base, with 13 bases spanning the gap. Germline CDR1 reads MNHEY; CDR2 reads SVGAGI.

The chain has TRBV28 and TRBJ2-3, with 7 positions matching TRBD1. The CDR3 spans 14 residues. The germline V gene has CDR1 MDHEN and CDR2 SYDVKM. The V and J ends lost 3 bases and 6 bases, in that order; junction bases with no gene match: 6. The CDR3 loop is CASSFTGAVDTQYF. As DNA, the CDR3 is TGTGCCAGCAGTTTTACAGGGGCCGTGGATACGCAGTATTTT.

This chain links TRBV28 with TRBJ2-1; D tentatively reads TRBD1 or TRBD2 (6 bases each). This CDR3 contains 14 residues. The V end was cut by 7 bases, the J end by 7 bases, with 17 bases between. Germline V gives CDR1 MDHEN, CDR2 SYDVKM. CDR3 sequence: CASTTRGARNEQFF. The CDR3, as DNA: TGTGCCAGCACCACAAGGGGGGCCAGAAATGAGCAGTTCTTC.

There are a few counts of this clonotype. The V and J genes are TRBV29-1 and TRBJ2-3; 8 nucleotides align to TRBD2. Germline V gives CDR1 SQVTM, CDR2 ANQGSEA. The CDR3 has 15 residues. With V trimmed by 3 bases and J by 2 bases, 7 bases remained unmatched. The chain's CDR3 is CSVDQSGGPTDTQYF. CDR3 bases: TGCAGCGTTGATCAGAGCGGGGGACCCACAGATACGCAGTATTTT.

This clonotype was detected only a few times. The V call is TRBV24-1, the J call TRBJ2-1; the D is unclear. Germline CDR1 KGHDR, CDR2 SFDVKD. V was pared by 1 base and J by 3 bases, with 12 bases between. The CDR3 is 16 amino acids. CDR3 DNA: TGTGCCACCAGTGATTTTTCCGGGCCCAGCTACAATGAGCAGTTCTTC. Translation gives CATSDFSGPSYNEQFF.

CDR3 nucleotide sequence: TGCAGCGTTGAGGGGACGCTCTTCGGAGCTAACTATGGCTACACCTTC. Translating it yields CSVEGTLFGANYGYTF. This chain connects TRBV29-1 to TRBJ1-2, with D possibly TRBD1 on 5 matching bases. This CDR3 has 16 residues. Germline lookup yields CDR1 SQVTM and CDR2 ANQGSEA. Trimming removed 3 bases at V and 0 bases at J, with 17 bases between.

The chain combines TRBV27 with TRBJ2-7; D uncertain. Germline values: CDR1 MNHEY, CDR2 SMNVEV (reference sequence). This CDR3 is built from 12 residues. Trimming removed 6 bases at V and 4 bases at J, with 10 bases between. The CDR3: CASSLAKYEQYF. The CDR3 nucleotides are TGTGCCAGCAGCTTGGCAAAATACGAGCAGTACTTC.

The CDR3 DNA sequence: TGTGCCAGCAGCTTAGGCCGAACTCTCAATCAGCCCCAGCATTTT. This codes for CASSLGRTLNQPQHF. The chain combines TRBV13 with TRBJ1-5, with unresolved D. The germline CDR1 and CDR2 sequences are PRHDT and FYEKMQ (reference sequence). The CDR3 length is 15 residues. The ends were cut back, 0 bases at V and 3 bases at J, with 9 bases in the middle.

This clonotype was counted between two and nine times. The chain couples TRBV15 to TRBJ2-1; TRBD2 agrees at 10 bases. The CDR3 spans 14 residues. V lost 3 bases to trimming and J lost 7 bases; unmatched junction nucleotides: 3. Germline lookup yields CDR1 LNHNV and CDR2 YYDKDF (reference sequence). CDR3 DNA: TGTGCCACCAGCAGTAAGGGACTAGCGAATGAGCAGTTCTTC. Encoded protein: CATSSKGLANEQFF.

The rearrangement uses TRBV7-2 and TRBJ2-3; 7 bases align to TRBD2. This CDR3 has 15 residues. Germline values: CDR1 SGHTA, CDR2 FQGNSA. V lost 5 bases and J lost 5; bases outside the gene matches: 10. The CDR3 here is CASSHQPLAGDTQYF. CDR3 DNA: TGTGCCAGCAGCCACCAACCCTTAGCGGGAGATACGCAGTATTTT.

This clonotype occurred a few times. The chain couples TRBV6-5 to TRBJ2-5; 13 bases match TRBD2. The germline CDR1 and CDR2 sequences are MNHEY and SVGAGI. The ends lost 6 bases at V and 2 bases at J; junction bases unmatched: 3. The CDR3 has 15 amino acids. The CDR3 is CASRALAGGQETQYF. Here the CDR3 DNA reads TGTGCCAGCAGAGCACTAGCGGGGGGGCAAGAGACCCAGTACTTC.

This rearrangement joins TRBV6-6 to TRBJ2-7; 7 bases align to TRBD1. V trimming: 0 bases; J trimming: 4 bases; junction bases outside the gene matches: 6. CDR1 is MNHNY, CDR2 SVGAGI, per germline (reference sequence). The CDR3 totals 15 residues. The DNA of the CDR3 is TGTGCCAGCAGTTACTCAGGGACAGCAGGTTACGAGCAGTACTTC. Translating it yields CASSYSGTAGYEQYF.

This clonotype turned up a few times. The V gene is TRBV29-1, the J gene TRBJ2-4, with 14 bases fitting TRBD2. The CDR3 contains 17 residues. The germline gives CDR1 SQVTM, CDR2 ANQGSEA. Unmatched junction bases numbered 7, after V lost 6 bases and J lost 0 bases. CDR3 nucleotides: TGCAGCGTAGCCGGGACTAGCGGGGGTCTAGCCAAAAACATTCAGTACTTC. Translating gives CSVAGTSGGLAKNIQYF.

The rearrangement uses TRBV20-1 and TRBJ1-1; 8 positions agree with TRBD1. The V gene's germline CDR1 is DFQATT and CDR2 SNEGSKA (reference sequence). CDR3 length equals 16 residues. With V trimmed by 8 bases and J by 4 bases, 18 bases remained unmatched. The CDR3 DNA sequence: TGCAGTCCCAGGTTACAACAGGGGGAGTTGGTCACTGAAGCTTTCTTT. It translates to CSPRLQQGELVTEAFF.

This clonotype was detected only once. V usage is TRBV5-1 and J usage is TRBJ1-2, with TRBD1 as a possible D gene (6 bases). V dropped 4 bases and J dropped 6 bases, with 16 bases sitting between them. Looked up from germline, CDR1 is SGHRS and CDR2 is YFSETQ. CDR3 length equals 14 residues. The CDR3 DNA follows: TGCGCCAGCAGCCTCGTTACAGGGTTGGATGGCTACACCTTC. Translating gives CASSLVTGLDGYTF.

A note on this clonotype: A much larger clone is a single base away; this may be a read error. This chain joins TRBV5-1 and TRBJ2-3; no reliable D call. Between the trimmed V and J ends, which lost 4 bases and 1 base, there was a span of 16 bases. CDR1 is SGHRS, CDR2 YFSETQ, per germline. This CDR3 is built from 16 residues. The DNA of the CDR3 is TGCGCCAGCAGCACCGATAGGGCAGGACGCACAGATACGCAGTATTTT. Its translation: CASSTDRAGRTDTQYF.

J is TRBJ2-3 and V is TRBV4-2, with a possible D match to TRBD1 (6 bases). The CDR3 loop spans 16 amino acids. V was clipped by 5 bases and J by 1 base, with 16 bases between them. Per the germline V gene, CDR1 is LGHNA and CDR2 is YNFKEQ. The CDR3 loop reads CASSRDAGVGTDTQYF. CDR3 DNA sequence: TGTGCCAGCAGCAGAGACGCAGGGGTAGGCACAGATACGCAGTATTTT.

The gene calls are TRBV5-1 and TRBJ2-1, with D perhaps being TRBD1 or TRBD2 (5 bases each). This CDR3 comprises 15 residues. The V gene's germline CDR1 is SGHRS and CDR2 YFSETQ. V dropped 6 bases and J dropped 0 bases, with 13 bases sitting between them. Written as DNA, the CDR3 is TGCGCCAGCAATCCGGGGACGAGCTCCTACAATGAGCAGTTCTTC. It specifies CASNPGTSSYNEQFF.

This clonotype showed up just a few times. The J gene is TRBJ1-2, the V gene TRBV12-3 or TRBV12-4; 7 nucleotides align to TRBD1. Trimming at V came to 6 bases and at J to 4 bases, leaving 11 bases not matched to a gene. The CDR3 consists of 15 residues. The CDR3: CASRRQGSVGYGYTF. CDR3 nucleotide sequence: TGTGCCAGCAGAAGACAGGGTTCAGTAGGCTATGGCTACACCTTC.

This clonotype has more than one count but fewer than ten. This sequence joins TRBV28 and TRBJ2-5; TRBD1 aligns across 10 bases. V lost 10 bases to trimming and J lost 11 bases; unmatched junction nucleotides: 16. The germline gives CDR1 MDHEN, CDR2 SYDVKM. There are 14 residues in the CDR3. This chain's CDR3 is CATHGRQGASEQYF. In DNA form, the CDR3 reads TGTGCCACTCATGGGAGACAGGGGGCAAGTGAGCAGTACTTC. Using reference TRBV28 and TRBJ2-5 for the parts outside the CDR3, the full variable domain is DVKVTQSSRYLVKRTGEKVFLECVQDMDHENMFWYRQDPGLGLRLIYFSYDVKMKEKGDIPEGYSVSREKKERFSLILESASTNQTSMYLCATHGRQGASEQYFGPGTRLLVL.

J is TRBJ2-5 and V is TRBV5-1, with 11 positions matching TRBD2. Germline lookup yields CDR1 SGHRS and CDR2 YFSETQ. The junction had 13 bases not matched to a gene; V was cut back by 1 base and J by 11 bases. The CDR3 loop spans 16 amino acids. The CDR3 region is CASSLPTTSGAGEQYF. The DNA for the CDR3 is TGCGCCAGCAGCTTGCCGACGACTAGCGGGGCGGGAGAGCAGTACTTC.

This clonotype occurred once. One end of the junction fails to match germline, which may point to a read error. The chain carries TRBV20-1 and TRBJ2-7, with 10 bases fitting TRBD1. Judging by the DNA end, TRBJ2-5 fits better; the J call may be wrong. This CDR3 region has 16 residues. The V gene's germline CDR1 is DFQATT and CDR2 SNEGSKA (reference sequence). The CDR3: CGATGTGVRGGETQYF. CDR3 sequence (DNA): TGCGGTGCTACCGGGACAGGGGTACGGGGGGGAGAGACCCAGTACTTC.